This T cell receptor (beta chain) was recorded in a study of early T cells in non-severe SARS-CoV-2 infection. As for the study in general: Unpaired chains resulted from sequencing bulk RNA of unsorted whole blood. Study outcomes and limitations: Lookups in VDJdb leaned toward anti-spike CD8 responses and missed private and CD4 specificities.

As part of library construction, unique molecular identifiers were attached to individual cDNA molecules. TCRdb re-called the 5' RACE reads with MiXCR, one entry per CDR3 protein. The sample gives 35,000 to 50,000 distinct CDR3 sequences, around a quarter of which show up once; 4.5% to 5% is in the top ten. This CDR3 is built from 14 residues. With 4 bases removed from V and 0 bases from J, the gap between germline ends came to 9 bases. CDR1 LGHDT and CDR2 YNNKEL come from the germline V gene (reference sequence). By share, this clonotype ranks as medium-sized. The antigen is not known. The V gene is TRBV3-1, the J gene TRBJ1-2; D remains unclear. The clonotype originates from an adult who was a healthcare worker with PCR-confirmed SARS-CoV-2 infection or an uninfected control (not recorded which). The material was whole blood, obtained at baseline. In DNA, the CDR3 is TGTGCCAGCAGCCGCGCAGATTCTAACTATGGCTACACCTTC. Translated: CASSRADSNYGYTF.